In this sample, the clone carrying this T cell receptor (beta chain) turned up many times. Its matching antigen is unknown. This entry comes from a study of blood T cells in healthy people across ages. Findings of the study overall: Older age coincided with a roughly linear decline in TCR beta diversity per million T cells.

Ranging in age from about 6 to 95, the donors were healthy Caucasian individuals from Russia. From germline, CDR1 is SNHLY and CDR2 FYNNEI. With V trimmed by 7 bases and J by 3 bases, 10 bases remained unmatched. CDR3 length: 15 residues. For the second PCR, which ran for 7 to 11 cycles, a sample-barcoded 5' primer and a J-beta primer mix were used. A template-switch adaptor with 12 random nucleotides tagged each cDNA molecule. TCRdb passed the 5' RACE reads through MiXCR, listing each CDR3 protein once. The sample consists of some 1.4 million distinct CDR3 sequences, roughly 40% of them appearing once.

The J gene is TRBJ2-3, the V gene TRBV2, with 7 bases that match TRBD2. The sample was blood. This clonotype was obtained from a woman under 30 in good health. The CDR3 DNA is TGTGCCAGCACGAACTCGGGACTACCAACAGATACGCAGTATTTT. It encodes CASTNSGLPTDTQYF.